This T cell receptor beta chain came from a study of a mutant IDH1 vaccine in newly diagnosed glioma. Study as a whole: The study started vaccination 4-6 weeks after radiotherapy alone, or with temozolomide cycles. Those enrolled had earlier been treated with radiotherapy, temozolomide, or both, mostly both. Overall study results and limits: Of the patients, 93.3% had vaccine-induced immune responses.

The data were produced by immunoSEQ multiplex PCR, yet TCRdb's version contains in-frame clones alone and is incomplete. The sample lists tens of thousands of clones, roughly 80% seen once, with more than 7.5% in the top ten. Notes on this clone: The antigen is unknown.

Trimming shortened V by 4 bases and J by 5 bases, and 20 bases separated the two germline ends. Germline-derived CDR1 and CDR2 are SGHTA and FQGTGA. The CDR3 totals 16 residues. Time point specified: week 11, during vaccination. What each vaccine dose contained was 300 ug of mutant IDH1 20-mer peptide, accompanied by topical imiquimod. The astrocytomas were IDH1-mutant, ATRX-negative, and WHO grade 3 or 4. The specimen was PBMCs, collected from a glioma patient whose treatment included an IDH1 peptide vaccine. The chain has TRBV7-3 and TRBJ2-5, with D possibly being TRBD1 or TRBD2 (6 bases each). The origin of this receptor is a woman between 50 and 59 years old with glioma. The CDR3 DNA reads TGTGCCAGCAGCTCGATCGGGGGCGATGAACGGGAGACCCAGTACTTC. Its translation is CASSSIGGDERETQYF.